These 14 T cell receptor beta chains share one sample of origin, sequenced in a study of CD8+ T cells in alopecia areata. RNA was extracted and reverse transcribed into cDNA as the sequencing template. Clones were read by immunoSEQ multiplex PCR, and TCRdb kept only the in-frame ones, dropping some. The sample lists approximately 150,000 clones, roughly 60% seen once, with approximately 4.3% in the top ten. Material: CD4+ T cells sorted from blood. These receptors all stem from a human donor in good health.

This clone was seen only once. The chain uses TRBV5-6 and TRBJ1-5; TRBD1 agrees at 8 bases. J gave up 11 bases and V 0 bases, and 4 bases lay outside the gene matches. The germline CDR1 and CDR2 sequences are SGHDT and YYEEEE. This CDR3 comprises 13 residues. Here the CDR3 reads CASSLATGASQHF. The CDR3 bases are TGTGCCAGCAGCTTGGCGACAGGGGCTTCCCAGCATTTT. Using reference TRBV5-6 and TRBJ1-5 for the parts outside the CDR3, the full variable domain is DAGVTQSPTHLIKTRGQQVTLRCSPKSGHDTVSWYQQALGQGPQFIFQYYEEEERQRGNFPDRFSGHQFPNYSSELNVNALLLGDSALYLCASSLATGASQHFGDGTRLSIL.

This chain uses TRBV29-1 with TRBJ1-2, with TRBD1 as a possible D gene (5 bases). Germline lookup yields CDR1 SQVTM and CDR2 ANQGSEA. This CDR3 has 12 residues. Trimming took 4 bases from V and 4 from J, leaving 10 bases between them. CDR3 amino acids: CSVATTAYGYTF. Written as DNA, the CDR3 is TGCAGCGTTGCGACGACAGCCTATGGCTACACCTTC. Drawing the rest from reference TRBV29-1 and TRBJ1-2, the complete variable domain is SAVISQKPSRDICQRGTSLTIQCQVDSQVTMMFWYRQQPGQSLTLIATANQGSEATYESGFVIDKFPISRPNLTFSTLTVSNMSPEDSSIYLCSVATTAYGYTFGSGTRLTVV.

V usage is TRBV4-1 and J usage is TRBJ1-1; perhaps TRBD1 as D (6 bases). Germline V CDR1 and CDR2: MGHRA, YSYEKL. V lost 3 bases, J lost 1 base, and 18 bases lay in between. The CDR3 covers 17 residues. CDR3 coding DNA: TGCGCCAGCAGCCAGTCCATCGGGGGCATGGGGAACACTGAAGCTTTCTTT. Translating gives CASSQSIGGMGNTEAFF.

A single count supports this clone. This chain links TRBV9 with TRBJ2-1; TRBD1 or TRBD2 may be the D gene (5 bases each). CDR3 length equals 16 residues. Trimming removed 3 bases from V and 7 bases from J, with 20 bases in between. Germline lookup yields CDR1 SGDLS and CDR2 YYNGEE. CDR3 DNA sequence: TGTGCCAGCAGCGCCGACCCTAGGGGACCGGGAAATGAGCAGTTCTTC. Protein sequence: CASSADPRGPGNEQFF.

The chain employs TRBV6-5 and TRBJ1-2; D is possibly TRBD1 (5 bases). CDR1 is MNHEY, CDR2 SVGAGI, per germline. V lost 5 bases to trimming and J lost 4 bases, with 14 bases between them. The CDR3 is 14 residues long. CDR3 sequence reads: CASSIDRSFYGYTF. CDR3 in DNA: TGTGCCAGCAGTATAGACAGATCCTTCTATGGCTACACCTTC.

V and J are TRBV30 and TRBJ2-7; 10 positions match TRBD1. This CDR3 has 15 residues. The V gene end was trimmed by 3 bases and the J gene end by 4 bases; junction bases not matched to a gene: 9. CDR1 GTSNPN and CDR2 SVGIG come from the germline V gene (reference sequence). CDR3 DNA sequence: TGTGCCTGGAGGGAGCCGGGACAGGGGACATACGAGCAGTACTTC. Translation gives CAWREPGQGTYEQYF.

V and J are TRBV5-6 and TRBJ2-6; D not certain. The CDR3 consists of 14 residues. The germline V and J ends were trimmed by 4 bases and 0 bases, with 5 bases remaining between them. Germline loops: CDR1 SGHDT, CDR2 YYEEEE. As DNA, the CDR3 is TGTGCCAGCAGCAGTAGCTCTGGGGCCAACGTCCTGACTTTC. Translation: CASSSSSGANVLTF.

The chain joins TRBV9 to TRBJ1-1; D ambiguous. Trimming removed 0 bases at V and 3 bases at J, with 9 bases between. The CDR3 loop spans 14 amino acids. Germline CDR1 and CDR2: SGDLS and YYNGEE. The CDR3 DNA is TGTGCCAGCAGCGTAGGGGGTACGCACACTGAAGCTTTCTTT. Translated: CASSVGGTHTEAFF.

V and J are TRBV25-1 and TRBJ2-1; 15 bases agree with TRBD2. CDR1 is MGHDK and CDR2 is SYGVNS in the germline V gene. CDR3 length equals 15 residues. V shed 6 bases and J 7 bases; nucleotides not matched to a gene: 4. The CDR3 region has the DNA TGTGCCAGCAGCGGACTAGCGGGAGGGATGAATGAGCAGTTCTTC. Translation gives CASSGLAGGMNEQFF.

The CDR3 here is CSVAHGGGSFF. DNA of the CDR3: TGCAGCGTTGCGCACGGAGGTGGGTCCTTCTTT. The V gene is TRBV29-1, the J gene TRBJ1-1; D unclear. Germline V lookup: CDR1 SQVTM, CDR2 ANQGSEA. The V and J ends lost 4 bases and 14 bases respectively, with 17 bases between them. The CDR3 sequence is 11 residues long.

V gene TRBV18 combines with J gene TRBJ2-5; TRBD2 matches 7 bases. The germline CDR1 and CDR2 sequences are KGHSH and LQKENI. There are 14 residues in the CDR3. The V segment lost 4 bases and the J segment 5 bases; nucleotides outside the gene matches: 7. CDR3 DNA sequence: TGTGCCAGCTCACGGCAGAGCGGGGCGGAGACCCAGTACTTC. Its translation: CASSRQSGAETQYF.

This chain uses TRBV2 with TRBJ1-5; TRBD1 might be the D (5 bases). The CDR3 contains 15 residues. Germline V gene sequence: CDR1 SNHLY, CDR2 FYNNEI. V was shortened by 6 bases and J by 6 bases, with 18 bases between the two germline ends. In DNA, the CDR3 is TGTGCCAGCAGGAGGGGAGGGCTGGCGTTTCAGCCCCAGCATTTT. It encodes CASRRGGLAFQPQHF.

The sample holds a few counts of this clone. In DNA form, the CDR3 reads TGTGCCAGCAGTTTATCAACCATGGGGGAGTACGAGCAGTACTTC. This sequence encodes CASSLSTMGEYEQYF. The chain links TRBV28 to TRBJ2-7; perhaps D is TRBD1 or TRBD2 (5 bases each). This CDR3 contains 15 residues. Germline lookup yields CDR1 MDHEN and CDR2 SYDVKM. V lost 1 base to trimming and J lost 4 bases, with 14 bases between them.

This clone came up a few times. The rearrangement uses TRBV9 and TRBJ2-7; TRBD2 matches 13 bases. Germline V gene data show CDR1 as SGDLS and CDR2 as YYNGEE. Unmatched junction bases numbered 2, after V lost 3 bases and J lost 2 bases. The CDR3 contains 15 residues. The CDR3 here is CASSAGLAGTYEQYF. CDR3 nucleotide sequence: TGTGCCAGCAGCGCGGGACTAGCGGGAACCTACGAGCAGTACTTC.